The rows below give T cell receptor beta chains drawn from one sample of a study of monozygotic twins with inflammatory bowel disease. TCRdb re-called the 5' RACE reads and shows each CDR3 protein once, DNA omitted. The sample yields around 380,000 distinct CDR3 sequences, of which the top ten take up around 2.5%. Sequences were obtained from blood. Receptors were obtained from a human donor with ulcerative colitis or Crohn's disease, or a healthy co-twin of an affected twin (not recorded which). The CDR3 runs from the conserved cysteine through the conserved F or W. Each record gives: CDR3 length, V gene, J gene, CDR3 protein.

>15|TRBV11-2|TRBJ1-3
CASSSQLNSGNTIYF
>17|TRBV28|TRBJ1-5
CASSLFGQQYSNQPQHF
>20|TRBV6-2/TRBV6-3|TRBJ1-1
CASSYSLLIGTPGGNTEAFF
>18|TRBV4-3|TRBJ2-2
CASSQDSSLFANTGELFF
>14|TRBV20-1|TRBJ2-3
CSAWRAGGTDTQYF
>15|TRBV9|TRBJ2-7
CASSGGPSRLYEQYF
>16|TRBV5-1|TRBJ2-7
CASSSLRTDDRGEQYF
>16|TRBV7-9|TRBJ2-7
CASSLVAGTYSYEQYF
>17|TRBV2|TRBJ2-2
CASSRTSGGVGTGELFF
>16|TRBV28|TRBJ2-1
CASSSPGQGIFNEQFF
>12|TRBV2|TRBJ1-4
CAGREEEEKLFF
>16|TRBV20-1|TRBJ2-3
CSASPTSGGFTDTQYF
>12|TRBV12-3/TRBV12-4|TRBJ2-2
CASSPQIGELFF